Shown below are 26 T cell receptor beta chains from a single sample sequenced in a study of human T cells and chemical hapten exposure. TCRdb processed the RACE reads anew with MiXCR; each CDR3 protein has one entry. The data contain fewer than 100,000 distinct CDR3 sequences, around a tenth of them singletons. Noted time point: patch test 2, 6 weeks after DPC sensitization. Treatment reported: therapeutic diphenylcyclopropenone sensitization with weekly scalp DPC. Sample: whole blood, taken in connection with sensitization to the hapten diphenylcyclopropenone (DPC). The receptor set was obtained from a man aged 18 to 35 with alopecia areata. Some clones in this sample may be carry-over from other donors' samples.

This clonotype was seen many times. The chain links TRBV6-2 or TRBV6-3 to TRBJ1-5; D unresolved. Germline CDR1 reads MNHEY; CDR2 reads SVGEGT. V was clipped by 4 bases and J by 1 base, with 8 bases between them. This CDR3 is 14 amino acids long. The CDR3 bases are TGTGCCAGCAGTTCTCCTGAGAGCAATCAGCCCCAGCATTTT. Translating it yields CASSSPESNQPQHF.

The chain links TRBV28 to TRBJ2-5; D gene uncertain. V lost 5 bases to trimming and J lost 5 bases, with 15 bases between them. The CDR3 consists of 14 residues. Per the germline V gene, CDR1 is MDHEN and CDR2 is SYDVKM. This chain's CDR3 is CASSHPEPAETQYF. The CDR3 coding sequence is TGTGCCAGCAGTCACCCGGAGCCGGCCGAGACCCAGTACTTC.

A few counts support this clonotype. This rearrangement joins TRBV7-3 to TRBJ2-2; no clear D gene. This CDR3 is 17 amino acids long. Germline CDR1 is SGHTA and CDR2 is FQGTGA. Trimming pared 5 bases from V and 1 base from J, leaving 17 bases between. The CDR3 coding sequence is TGTGCCAGCAGCATCCGGGTCCCAACCTTGAACACCGGGGAGCTGTTTTTT. Its protein is CASSIRVPTLNTGELFF.

This clonotype was picked up many times. The chain carries TRBV11-3 and TRBJ2-1, with 7 nucleotides matching TRBD2. CDR3 length: 13 amino acids. Germline V gives CDR1 SGHNT, CDR2 YENEEA. V shed 3 bases, J shed 5 bases, and the junction held 1 base outside the gene matches. The CDR3 DNA reads as TGTGCCAGCAGCTTGGCGGGGGACAATGAGCAGTTCTTC. It specifies CASSLAGDNEQFF.

The genes are TRBV20-1 and TRBJ1-5, with D possibly being TRBD1 (5 bases). Germline CDR1 and CDR2: DFQATT and SNEGSKA (reference sequence). Between the trimmed V and J ends, which lost 1 base and 6 bases, there was a span of 13 bases. This CDR3 contains 14 residues. The CDR3 here is CSARGPGMGQPQHF. The CDR3, as DNA: TGCAGTGCTAGAGGCCCAGGGATGGGTCAGCCCCAGCATTTT.

This clonotype was detected ten times or more. The rearrangement joins TRBV6-4 to TRBJ1-5, with 12 bases identical to TRBD1. CDR3 size: 16 residues. Germline trimming cut 9 bases from V and 6 bases from J; bases unmatched to any gene: 12. From germline, CDR1 is MRHNA and CDR2 SNTAGT. The CDR3: CASPGTGGWLGQPQHF. CDR3 sequence (DNA): TGTGCCAGTCCCGGGACAGGGGGCTGGTTAGGTCAGCCCCAGCATTTT.

Concerning this clonotype: It may be a read error: a sequence one base away is much more abundant. The CDR3 bases are TGTGCCAACAGTTTATTTTCGGGGGAGCAGTACTTC. It translates to CANSLFSGEQYF. This chain joins TRBV28 and TRBJ2-7, with D possibly matching TRBD2 (5 bases). This CDR3 spans 12 amino acids. The germline gives CDR1 MDHEN, CDR2 SYDVKM.

This clonotype has a count of ten or more. The rearrangement links TRBV7-2 to TRBJ2-2, with 7 bases matching TRBD1. The ends lost 3 bases at V and 4 bases at J; junction bases unmatched: 8. Germline V gene data show CDR1 as SGHTA and CDR2 as FQGNSA. The CDR3 length is 16 residues. This chain's CDR3 is CASSLDGTASTGELFF. The CDR3 nucleotides read TGTGCCAGCAGCTTGGACGGGACAGCGAGCACCGGGGAGCTGTTTTTT. Supplemented by reference TRBV7-2 and TRBJ2-2, the full variable domain reads GAGVSQSPSNKVTEKGKDVELRCDPISGHTALYWYRQSLGQGLEFLIYFQGNSAPDKSGLPSDRFSAERTGGSVSTLTIQRTQQEDSAVYLCASSLDGTASTGELFFGEGSRLTVL.

This chain uses TRBV7-2 with TRBJ2-1; D might be TRBD1 (6 bases). The V end lost 8 bases, the J end lost 6 bases, and 17 bases lay between the germline ends. CDR1 SGHTA and CDR2 FQGNSA come from the germline V gene. This CDR3 spans 14 amino acids. CDR3 sequence reads: CASPAGTKFNEQFF. The CDR3 coding sequence is TGTGCCAGCCCCGCCGGGACAAAGTTCAATGAGCAGTTCTTC.

The chain employs TRBV19 and TRBJ2-7; TRBD2 aligns across 8 bases. The V and J ends lost 10 bases and 2 bases, in that order; junction bases with no gene match: 22. This CDR3 has 18 residues. Germline loops: CDR1 LNHDA, CDR2 SQIVND (reference sequence). The CDR3 spells CANNPVETGGQFPYEQYV. The CDR3 bases are TGTGCCAACAACCCGGTGGAGACGGGGGGGCAATTCCCCTACGAGCAGTACGTC.

This clonotype was counted at least ten times. This chain joins TRBV7-3 and TRBJ2-2; 10 bases map to TRBD1. The V and J ends lost 1 base and 1 base, in that order; junction bases with no gene match: 3. The CDR3 is 17 amino acids. Per the germline V gene, CDR1 is SGHTA and CDR2 is FQGTGA. CDR3 bases: TGTGCCAGCAGCTTAAGGGGACAGGGGAAGAACACCGGGGAGCTGTTTTTT. It codes for CASSLRGQGKNTGELFF.

This clonotype was observed a few times. The genes are TRBV28 and TRBJ1-6; a possible D gene is TRBD1 (5 bases). Germline V gene sequence: CDR1 MDHEN, CDR2 SYDVKM. V shed 5 bases and J shed 3 bases, with 14 bases lying between them. CDR3 length: 16 residues. The CDR3 region is CASSPTRVVYNSPLHF. The CDR3 region has the DNA TGTGCCAGCAGTCCGACCAGGGTGGTCTATAATTCACCCCTCCACTTT.

This clonotype was observed a few times. The chain uses TRBV20-1 and TRBJ1-2, with 7 bases identical to TRBD1. Germline V gene lookup returns CDR1 DFQATT and CDR2 SNEGSKA (reference sequence). The CDR3 covers 13 residues. Trimming removed 8 bases from V and 4 bases from J; junction bases left unmatched: 10. The CDR3 nucleotides read TGCAGTAATGAACAGGGGTATGCCTATGGCTACACCTTC. Amino acids: CSNEQGYAYGYTF.

This clonotype was counted only a few times. V gene TRBV18 combines with J gene TRBJ1-5; D possibly corresponds to TRBD1 (5 bases). The ends were cut back, 6 bases at V and 4 bases at J, with 16 bases in the middle. The length of the CDR3 is 15 residues. Germline V gene data show CDR1 as KGHSH and CDR2 as LQKENI. The CDR3 loop reads CASSLNGAENQPQHF. CDR3 coding DNA: TGTGCCAGCTCCCTCAATGGGGCGGAGAATCAGCCCCAGCATTTT.

In this sample, this clonotype turned up many times. V is TRBV5-5 and J is TRBJ1-6; 7 bases fit TRBD1. The CDR3 totals 16 residues. The junction had 9 bases not matched to a gene; V was cut back by 5 bases and J by 4 bases. Germline CDR1 and CDR2: SGHKS and YYEKEE (reference sequence). The DNA of the CDR3 is TGTGCCAGCAGGAAAACAGGGGATAGGTATAATTCACCCCTCCACTTT. It codes for CASRKTGDRYNSPLHF. The whole variable domain, remainder taken from reference TRBV5-5 and TRBJ1-6, is DAGVTQSPTHLIKTRGQQVTLRCSPISGHKSVSWYQQVLGQGPQFIFQYYEKEERGRGNFPDRFSARQFPNYSSELNVNALLLGDSALYLCASRKTGDRYNSPLHFGNGTRLTVT.

The V gene is TRBV28, the J gene TRBJ2-1; weak D call: TRBD1 (6 bases). Germline V gene data show CDR1 as MDHEN and CDR2 as SYDVKM. Trimming pared 5 bases from V and 7 bases from J, leaving 12 bases between. This CDR3 has 13 residues. Here the CDR3 DNA reads TGTGCCAGCAGTGACCGGGACACGAATGAGCAGTTCTTC. It specifies CASSDRDTNEQFF.

This clonotype showed up just a few times. The chain has TRBV20-1 and TRBJ2-7; TRBD1 agrees at 8 bases. There are 13 residues in the CDR3. The germline CDR1 and CDR2 sequences are DFQATT and SNEGSKA (reference sequence). After removal of 6 bases from V and 6 bases from J, the junction contained 10 bases not matched to a gene. The CDR3 reads CSADGTGPLEQYF. The CDR3 bases are TGCAGTGCCGACGGGACAGGCCCACTCGAGCAGTACTTC.

This clonotype was recorded a few times. The chain carries TRBV6-1 and TRBJ2-5, with D unclear. This CDR3 has 12 residues. Germline CDR1 and CDR2: MNHNS and SASEGT. The V end lost 3 bases, the J end lost 1 base, and 3 bases lay between the germline ends. CDR3 residues: CASSEFQETQYF. CDR3 coding DNA: TGTGCCAGCAGTGAGTTCCAAGAGACCCAGTACTTC.

The genes are TRBV9 and TRBJ1-3; the D gene is possibly TRBD1 (6 bases). This CDR3 is 16 amino acids long. CDR1 and CDR2 (germline): SGDLS, YYNGEE. Trimming stripped 0 bases from V and 4 bases from J, with 14 bases between. The CDR3 reads CASSVGAGALGNTIYF. The DNA of the CDR3 is TGTGCCAGCAGCGTAGGCGCGGGGGCCCTCGGAAACACCATATATTTT.

The rearrangement uses TRBV6-2 or TRBV6-3 and TRBJ2-3, with TRBD1 matching over 9 bases. CDR3 length: 15 amino acids. J was trimmed by 2 bases and V by 4 bases; bases with no gene match: 4. Germline lookup yields CDR1 MNHEY and CDR2 SVGEGT. The CDR3 sequence: CASSSGQGHTDTQYF. In DNA, the CDR3 is TGTGCCAGCAGTTCGGGACAGGGACACACAGATACGCAGTATTTT.

The table lists this clonotype with a few counts. This chain uses TRBV12-3 or TRBV12-4 with TRBJ2-4; D is tentatively TRBD1 or TRBD2 (5 bases each). With 3 bases removed from V and 0 bases from J, the gap between germline ends came to 12 bases. The CDR3 totals 16 residues. The CDR3 DNA follows: TGTGCCAGCAGTTTCCCGGGACGGCTAGCCAAAAACATTCAGTACTTC. Encoded protein: CASSFPGRLAKNIQYF.

The table lists this clonotype with a few counts. The V and J genes are TRBV20-1 and TRBJ2-4, with 10 bases fitting TRBD2. Looked up from germline, CDR1 is DFQATT and CDR2 is SNEGSKA (reference sequence). This CDR3 contains 14 residues. Trimming cost V 6 bases and J 2 bases; bases outside gene matches: 4. The DNA for the CDR3 is TGCAGTGCCGGGACTAGCGCACCCAAAAACATTCAGTACTTC. Translated: CSAGTSAPKNIQYF.

This clonotype was counted between two and nine times. This chain connects TRBV6-2 or TRBV6-3 to TRBJ2-7; D unclear. Germline CDR1 reads MNHEY; CDR2 reads SVGEGT. This CDR3 has 11 amino acids. Trimming stripped 5 bases from V and 6 bases from J, with 8 bases between. The CDR3 is CASSRWVEQYF. Written as DNA, the CDR3 is TGTGCCAGCAGTCGATGGGTCGAGCAGTACTTC.

This clonotype has a count of ten or more. The gene calls are TRBV29-1 and TRBJ2-5; 8 bases map to TRBD1. Germline loops: CDR1 SQVTM, CDR2 ANQGSEA. CDR3 length: 12 residues. V shed 7 bases and J 4 bases; nucleotides not matched to a gene: 5. CDR3 bases: TGCAGCGGAAACAGGGGGAGAGAGACCCAGTACTTC. Residues: CSGNRGRETQYF.

This clonotype occurred a few times. This chain joins TRBV29-1 and TRBJ2-1; D is unresolved. Per the germline V gene, CDR1 is SQVTM and CDR2 is ANQGSEA. The CDR3 is 13 residues long. Trimming removed 0 bases from V and 2 bases from J, with 5 bases in between. The CDR3 nucleotides are TGCAGCGTTGAAGAGGGGACCTACAATGAGCAGTTCTTC. This gives the protein CSVEEGTYNEQFF.

The chain carries TRBV6-2 or TRBV6-3 and TRBJ2-4; 7 bases agree with TRBD1. This CDR3 is 19 amino acids long. V trimming: 0 bases; J trimming: 2 bases; junction bases outside the gene matches: 13. Germline CDR1 reads MNHEY; CDR2 reads SVGEGT. The DNA for the CDR3 is TGTGCCAGCAGTTACTCTGCGGACAGGAGGATCTTAACCAAAAACATTCAGTACTTC. Amino acids: CASSYSADRRILTKNIQYF.